The T cell receptor beta chain under discussion was sequenced for a study of cytomegalovirus exposure and HLA in healthy donors. It was with 60 Vbeta and 13 Jbeta primers that the PCR ran. Only in-frame clones appear in the TCRdb table, and some are missing; sequencing was by immunoSEQ multiplex PCR. The table includes 95,000 to 150,000 clones, around 81% detected once. Sequencing was carried out using PBMCs. This clonotype originated in a woman in her thirties or forties in good health and CMV-seronegative.

The CDR3 loop is CAGERWGDYGYTF. The DNA for the CDR3 is TGTGCCGGCGAAAGATGGGGGGACTATGGCTACACCTTC. V usage is TRBV6-1 and J usage is TRBJ1-2; maybe TRBD1 (5 bases). This CDR3 contains 13 residues. Trimming pared 11 bases from V and 3 bases from J, leaving 16 bases between. Germline V lookup: CDR1 MNHNS, CDR2 SASEGT.